The rows below give T cell receptor beta chains drawn from one sample of a study of blood T cell repertoires in COVID-19. This table comes from immunoSEQ multiplex PCR, and its TCRdb copy is limited to in-frame clones, with some not included. The sample carries about 53,000 clones, 65% to 80% recorded once. The sequenced sample was peripheral blood. The origin of the receptors is a human donor with active or convalescent COVID-19. The donor label of this sample is uncertain. Both conserved end residues are part of each CDR3. A D gene is named only where the DNA matches it firmly. A row's size may be missing; if present it is once, few, many or a size class.

>-|TRBV28|TRBJ2-2|TRBD1
CASTLGDRGYTGELFF
TGTGCCAGCACCTTGGGGGACAGGGGTTACACCGGGGAGCTGTTTTTT
>-|TRBV4-1|TRBJ2-7|TRBD1
CASSQRQGPDEQYF
TGCGCCAGCAGCCAGCGACAGGGGCCCGACGAGCAGTACTTC
>-|TRBV9|TRBJ2-1|TRBD2
CASSPQAGGSYNEQFF
TGTGCCAGCAGCCCCCAAGCGGGAGGGTCATACAATGAGCAGTTCTTC
>-|TRBV5-8|TRBJ2-7|TRBD2
CASSRRAGEQYF
TGTGCCAGCAGCCGTCGAGCGGGGGAGCAGTACTTC
>-|TRBV4-2|TRBJ2-1|TRBD2
CASGEPGLAENKQFF
TGTGCCAGCGGCGAACCGGGACTAGCGGAAAATAAGCAGTTCTTC
>-|TRBV3-1/TRBV3-2|TRBJ1-3|-
CASRGAGPGNTIYF
TGTGCCAGCAGAGGGGCCGGCCCTGGAAACACCATATATTTT
>once|TRBV1|TRBJ2-4|-
CTSSLTGSDIQYF
TGCACCAGCAGCCTGACAGGGAGCGACATTCAGTACTTC
>-|TRBV3-1/TRBV3-2|TRBJ2-2|TRBD2
CASSRGLAGNTGELFF
TGTGCCAGCAGCCGAGGACTAGCGGGAAACACCGGGGAGCTGTTTTTT
>-|TRBV3-1/TRBV3-2|TRBJ2-1|TRBD2
CASSLPGLAGYNEQFF
TGTGCCAGCAGCCTCCCGGGACTAGCGGGTTACAATGAGCAGTTCTTC
>once|TRBV9|TRBJ1-1|-
CASSPRALGQRNTEAFF
TGTGCCAGCAGCCCCCGCGCCCTAGGACAGAGGAACACTGAAGCTTTCTTT
>-|TRBV23-1|TRBJ2-3|-
CASSPILGQFTDTQYF
TGCGCCAGCAGCCCCATTCTGGGGCAGTTCACAGATACGCAGTATTTT
>-|TRBV2|TRBJ1-1|-
CASRPNRDTEAFF
TGTGCCAGCAGGCCCAACAGGGACACTGAAGCTTTCTTT
>few|TRBV28|TRBJ1-1|TRBD1
CASSLPGGAGNTEAFF
TGTGCCAGCAGTTTACCAGGGGGCGCGGGGAACACTGAAGCTTTCTTT
>few|TRBV27|TRBJ1-1|-
CASSATGPEAFF
TGTGCCAGCAGTGCAACAGGGCCTGAAGCTTTCTTT
>-|TRBV23-1|TRBJ2-5|TRBD1
CASSQWGGQGAETQYF
TGCGCCAGCAGTCAATGGGGCGGACAGGGGGCAGAGACCCAGTACTTC
>-|TRBV6-5|TRBJ2-3|TRBD1
CACGTGGVGDTQYF
TGTGCCTGCGGGACAGGGGGCGTGGGAGATACGCAGTATTTT
>-|TRBV5-1|TRBJ1-4|-
CASSLNQGGTNEKLFF
TGCGCCAGCAGCTTGAACCAGGGCGGAACTAATGAAAAACTGTTTTTT
>-|TRBV6-2/TRBV6-3|TRBJ2-1|TRBD2
CASSYWLAGGNEQFF
TGTGCCAGCAGTTACTGGCTAGCGGGAGGCAATGAGCAGTTCTTC
>-|TRBV6-5|TRBJ2-7|-
CASSYDYRRGEQYF
TGTGCCAGCAGTTACGACTATCGCCGGGGGGAGCAGTACTTC
>-|TRBV10-2|TRBJ1-1|-
CASRRENTEAFF
TGCGCCAGCAGGCGGGAGAACACTGAAGCTTTCTTT
>-|TRBV5-4|TRBJ2-7|TRBD1
CASSLDGTGVDEQYF
TGTGCCAGCAGCTTGGACGGGACAGGGGTCGACGAGCAGTACTTC
>few|TRBV5-1|TRBJ1-1|-
CASQGEAVTEAFF
TGCGCCAGCCAAGGTGAGGCGGTCACTGAAGCTTTCTTT
>-|TRBV6-4|TRBJ1-1|-
CASSHDRNTEAFF
TGTGCCAGCAGCCATGACAGGAACACTGAAGCTTTCTTT
>-|TRBV3-1/TRBV3-2|TRBJ1-6|-
CASSHVAGPSPLHF
TGTGCCAGCAGCCACGTTGCGGGCCCTTCACCCCTCCACTTT
>once|TRBV6-5|TRBJ2-7|TRBD1
CATGQVPYEQYF
TGTGCCACCGGACAGGTACCCTACGAGCAGTACTTC
>few|TRBV6-5|TRBJ1-4|-
CASRLRGTGNEKLFF
TGTGCCAGCAGATTAAGGGGGACGGGTAATGAAAAACTGTTTTTT
>-|TRBV28|TRBJ1-4|-
CASSLREGEKLFF
TGTGCCAGCAGTTTAAGGGAGGGTGAAAAACTGTTTTTT
>-|TRBV6-5|TRBJ2-7|TRBD2
CASSYSTSGTYEQYF
TGTGCCAGCAGTTACTCGACTAGCGGGACCTACGAGCAGTACTTC
>-|TRBV7-8|TRBJ1-5|-
CASSRDRSNQPQHF
TGTGCCAGCAGCCGAGACAGGAGCAATCAGCCCCAGCATTTT
>-|TRBV12-3/TRBV12-4|TRBJ2-2|-
CASSKDWIGLFF
TGTGCCAGCAGCAAGGACTGGATCGGGCTGTTTTTT
>-|TRBV5-1|TRBJ2-7|-
CASSLRGTLSYEQYF
TGCGCCAGCAGCTTAAGGGGGACCCTGTCCTACGAGCAGTACTTC
>-|TRBV6-5|TRBJ1-2|-
CATCPGQGYGYTF
TGTGCCACCTGCCCGGGACAAGGCTATGGCTACACCTTC
>few|TRBV7-9|TRBJ1-1|TRBD1
CASSLDSGQAYTEAFF
TGTGCCAGCAGCTTAGATTCCGGACAGGCGTACACTGAAGCTTTCTTT
>-|TRBV15|TRBJ1-1|-
CATSREVALGTEAFF
TGTGCCACCAGCAGAGAAGTTGCCCTCGGCACTGAAGCTTTCTTT
>-|TRBV20-1|TRBJ2-7|-
CSMDRSYEQYF
TGCAGTATGGACAGATCCTACGAGCAGTACTTC
>-|TRBV9|TRBJ1-2|TRBD1
CASSVGPGQGDYGYTF
TGTGCCAGCAGCGTAGGACCGGGACAGGGAGACTATGGCTACACCTTC
>-|TRBV7-7|TRBJ2-5|TRBD1
CASSLGRLQGAGTQYF
TGTGCTAGCAGCTTGGGGCGGTTGCAGGGGGCAGGGACCCAGTACTTC
>-|TRBV9|TRBJ2-7|-
CASSVVAGGEQYF
TGTGCCAGCAGCGTAGTGGCAGGAGGGGAGCAGTACTTC
>-|TRBV19|TRBJ2-1|TRBD2
CASSIVGLAGYNEQFF
TGTGCCAGTAGTATAGTAGGACTAGCGGGGTACAATGAGCAGTTCTTC
>-|TRBV7-6|TRBJ2-1|TRBD2
CASSLDRAGGYNEQFF
TGTGCCAGCAGCTTAGATAGAGCGGGAGGATACAATGAGCAGTTCTTC
>-|TRBV4-2|TRBJ1-1|-
CASSQGGKGNTEAFF
TGTGCCAGCAGCCAAGGAGGGAAGGGAAACACTGAAGCTTTCTTT
>-|TRBV28|TRBJ1-2|TRBD1
CASSGTGRYGYTF
TGTGCCAGCAGTGGGACAGGGCGTTATGGCTACACCTTC
>-|TRBV10-3|TRBJ1-1|-
CAISEGAGEAFF
TGTGCCATCAGTGAGGGGGCCGGTGAAGCTTTCTTT
>-|TRBV19|TRBJ2-1|-
CASKEQSSYNEQFF
TGTGCCAGTAAGGAGCAGAGCTCCTACAATGAGCAGTTCTTC
>many|TRBV7-9|TRBJ2-1|TRBD1
CASSWGQGELNEQFF
TGTGCCAGCAGCTGGGGACAGGGTGAGCTTAATGAGCAGTTCTTC
>-|TRBV5-6|TRBJ2-7|TRBD2
CASSLLSAGGYNEQYF
TGTGCCAGCAGCTTGTTAAGTGCGGGAGGGTACAACGAGCAGTACTTC
>-|TRBV15|TRBJ1-2|TRBD1
CATSRGTGTGVINYGYTF
TGTGCCACCAGCCGGGGGACCGGGACAGGGGTTATCAACTATGGCTACACCTTC
>few|TRBV6-4|TRBJ1-2|-
CASSDRGYGYTF
TGTGCCAGCAGTGATAGAGGCTATGGCTACACCTTC
>-|TRBV5-1|TRBJ2-7|-
CASSLRQGWPYEQYF
TGCGCCAGCAGCTTGCGGCAGGGCTGGCCCTACGAGCAGTACTTC
>-|TRBV5-1|TRBJ1-3|TRBD1
CASSLEGQGAGGNTIYF
TGCGCCAGCAGCTTGGAGGGCCAGGGGGCAGGTGGAAACACCATATATTTT
>-|TRBV6-5|TRBJ2-2|-
CASTRQGNTGELFF
TGTGCCAGCACCCGGCAGGGAAACACCGGGGAGCTGTTTTTT
>-|TRBV7-3|TRBJ2-3|TRBD1
CASSSKDRGRLDTQYF
TGTGCCAGCAGCTCTAAGGACAGGGGACGGTTAGATACGCAGTATTTT
>-|TRBV30|TRBJ2-7|-
CAWSSVGVEQYF
TGTGCCTGGAGTTCCGTCGGGGTGGAGCAGTACTTC
>few|TRBV30|TRBJ1-1|-
CAWSLRDTEAFF
TGTGCCTGGAGTCTTCGGGACACTGAAGCTTTCTTT
>-|TRBV7-2|TRBJ2-7|TRBD2
CASSLGFRSGRGELYEQYF
TGTGCCAGCAGCTTAGGTTTTAGGAGCGGGAGAGGCGAGCTGTACGAGCAGTACTTC
>-|TRBV27|TRBJ1-5|-
CASSLSWQGYNQPQHF
TGTGCCAGCAGTTTATCCTGGCAGGGCTACAATCAGCCCCAGCATTTT
>-|TRBV9|TRBJ2-2|TRBD2
CASSESRLADNTGELFF
TGTGCCAGCAGCGAAAGCCGGCTAGCGGATAACACCGGGGAGCTGTTTTTT
>-|TRBV6-5|TRBJ2-5|-
CATPDSGRETQYF
TGTGCCACCCCTGACAGTGGTCGAGAGACCCAGTACTTC